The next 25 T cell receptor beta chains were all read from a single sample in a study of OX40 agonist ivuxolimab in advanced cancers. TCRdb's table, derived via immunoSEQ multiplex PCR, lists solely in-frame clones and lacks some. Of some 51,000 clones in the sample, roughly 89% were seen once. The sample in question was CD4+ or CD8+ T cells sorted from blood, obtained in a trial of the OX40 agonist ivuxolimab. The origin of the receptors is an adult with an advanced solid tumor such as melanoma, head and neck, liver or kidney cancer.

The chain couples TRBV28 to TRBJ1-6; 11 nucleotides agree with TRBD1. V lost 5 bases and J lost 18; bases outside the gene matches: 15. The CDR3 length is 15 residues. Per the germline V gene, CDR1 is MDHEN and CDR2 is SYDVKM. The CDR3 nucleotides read TGTGCCAGCAGTCCCCCCCGGGACAGGGGGTATTTTCCCCACTTT. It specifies CASSPPRDRGYFPHF.

The CDR3 DNA is TGTGCCAGCAGTTTAGGATCTTTTTCCTACGAGCAGTACTTC. It codes for CASSLGSFSYEQYF. The chain combines TRBV28 with TRBJ2-7, with no clear D. CDR3 size: 14 residues. V was pared by 2 bases and J by 1 base, with 9 bases between. From germline, CDR1 is MDHEN and CDR2 SYDVKM.

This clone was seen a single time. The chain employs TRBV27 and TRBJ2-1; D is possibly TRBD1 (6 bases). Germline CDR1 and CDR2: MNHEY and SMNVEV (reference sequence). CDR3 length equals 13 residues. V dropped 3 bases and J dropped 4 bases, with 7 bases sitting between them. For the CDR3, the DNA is TGTGCCAGCAGTTTGGACAGATACAATGAGCAGTTCTTC. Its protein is CASSLDRYNEQFF.

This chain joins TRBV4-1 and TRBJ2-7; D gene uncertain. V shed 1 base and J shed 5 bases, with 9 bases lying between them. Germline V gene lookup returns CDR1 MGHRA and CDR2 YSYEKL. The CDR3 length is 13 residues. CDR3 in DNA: TGCGCCAGCAGCCAAGGACAAGCCCACGAGCAGTACTTC. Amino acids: CASSQGQAHEQYF.

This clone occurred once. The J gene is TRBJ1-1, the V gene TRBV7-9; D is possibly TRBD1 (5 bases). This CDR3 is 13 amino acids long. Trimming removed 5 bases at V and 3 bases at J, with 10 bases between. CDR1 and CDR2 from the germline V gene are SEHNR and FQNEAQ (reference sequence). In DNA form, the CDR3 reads TGTGCCAGCAGCCGAATAGGGGACACTGAAGCTTTCTTT. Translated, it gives CASSRIGDTEAFF.

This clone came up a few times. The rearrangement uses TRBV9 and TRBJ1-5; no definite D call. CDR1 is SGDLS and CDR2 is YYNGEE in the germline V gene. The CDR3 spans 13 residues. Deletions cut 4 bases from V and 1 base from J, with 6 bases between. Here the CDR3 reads CASSLGSNQPQHF. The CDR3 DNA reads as TGTGCCAGCAGCCTGGGAAGCAATCAGCCCCAGCATTTT.

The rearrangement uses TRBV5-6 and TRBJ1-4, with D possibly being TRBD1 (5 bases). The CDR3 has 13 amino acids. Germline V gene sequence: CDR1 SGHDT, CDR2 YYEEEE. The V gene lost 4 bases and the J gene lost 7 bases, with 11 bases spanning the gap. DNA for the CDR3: TGTGCCAGCAGCGGCTGGGGGATTGAAAAACTGTTTTTT. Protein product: CASSGWGIEKLFF. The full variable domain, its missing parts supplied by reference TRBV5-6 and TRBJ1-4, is DAGVTQSPTHLIKTRGQQVTLRCSPKSGHDTVSWYQQALGQGPQFIFQYYEEEERQRGNFPDRFSGHQFPNYSSELNVNALLLGDSALYLCASSGWGIEKLFFGSGTQLSVL.

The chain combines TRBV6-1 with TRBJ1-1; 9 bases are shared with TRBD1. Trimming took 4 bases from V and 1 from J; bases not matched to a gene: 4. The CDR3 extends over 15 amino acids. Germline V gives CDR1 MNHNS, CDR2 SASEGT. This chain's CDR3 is CASSAGQGPNTEAFF. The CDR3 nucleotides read TGTGCCAGCAGTGCGGGACAGGGACCGAACACTGAAGCTTTCTTT.

The CDR3 bases are TGCGCCAGCAGCCAAGATGAGGGAGCTTGGAGCGAGCAGTACTTC. Protein product: CASSQDEGAWSEQYF. This sequence joins TRBV4-1 and TRBJ2-7, with D possibly being TRBD2 (5 bases). The CDR3 length is 15 residues. Trimming took 0 bases from V and 6 from J, leaving 15 bases between them. CDR1 is MGHRA, CDR2 YSYEKL, per germline.

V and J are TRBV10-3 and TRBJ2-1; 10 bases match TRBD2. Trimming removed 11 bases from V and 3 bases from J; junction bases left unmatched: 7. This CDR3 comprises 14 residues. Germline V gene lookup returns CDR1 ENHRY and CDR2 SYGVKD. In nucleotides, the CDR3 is TGTGCCTCACGGACTAGCGGCCACTACAATGAGCAGTTCTTC. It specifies CASRTSGHYNEQFF.

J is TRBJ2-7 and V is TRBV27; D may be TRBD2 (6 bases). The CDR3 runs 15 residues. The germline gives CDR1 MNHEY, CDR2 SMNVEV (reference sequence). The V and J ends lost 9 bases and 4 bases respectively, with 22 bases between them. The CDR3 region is CASYYRLGGYYEQYF. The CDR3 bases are TGTGCCAGTTACTACAGGCTCGGGGGATATTACGAGCAGTACTTC.

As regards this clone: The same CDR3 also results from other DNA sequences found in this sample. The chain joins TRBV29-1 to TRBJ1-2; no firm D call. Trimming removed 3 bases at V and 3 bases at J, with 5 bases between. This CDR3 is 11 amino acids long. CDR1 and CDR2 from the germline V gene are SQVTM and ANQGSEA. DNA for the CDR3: TGCAGCGTTGAGGGTGACTATGGCTACACCTTC. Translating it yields CSVEGDYGYTF.

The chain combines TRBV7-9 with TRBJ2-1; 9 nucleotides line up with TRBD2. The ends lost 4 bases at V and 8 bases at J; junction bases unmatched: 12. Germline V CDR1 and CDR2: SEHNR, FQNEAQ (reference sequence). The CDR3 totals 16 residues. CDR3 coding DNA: TGTGCCAGCAGCTCCGGAAGGACTAGCGTTTTAGATGAGCAGTTCTTC. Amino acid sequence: CASSSGRTSVLDEQFF.

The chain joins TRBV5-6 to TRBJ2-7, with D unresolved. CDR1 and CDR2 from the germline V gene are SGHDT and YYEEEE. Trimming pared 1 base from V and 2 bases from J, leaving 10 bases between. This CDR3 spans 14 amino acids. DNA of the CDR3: TGTGCCAGCAGCTTGCCCAGTCAGACCTACGAGCAGTACTTC. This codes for CASSLPSQTYEQYF.

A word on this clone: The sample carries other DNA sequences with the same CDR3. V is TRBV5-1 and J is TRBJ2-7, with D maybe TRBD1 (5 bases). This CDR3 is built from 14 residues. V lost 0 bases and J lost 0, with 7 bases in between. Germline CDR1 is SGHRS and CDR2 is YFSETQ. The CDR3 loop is CASSLGDSSYEQYF. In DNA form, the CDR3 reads TGCGCCAGCAGCTTGGGAGACAGCTCCTACGAGCAGTACTTC.

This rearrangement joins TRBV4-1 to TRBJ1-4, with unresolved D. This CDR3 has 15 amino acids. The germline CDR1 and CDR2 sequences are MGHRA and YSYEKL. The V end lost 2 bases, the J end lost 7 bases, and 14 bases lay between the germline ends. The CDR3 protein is CASSQQVANFEKLFF. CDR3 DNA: TGCGCCAGCAGCCAACAAGTTGCGAATTTTGAAAAACTGTTTTTT.

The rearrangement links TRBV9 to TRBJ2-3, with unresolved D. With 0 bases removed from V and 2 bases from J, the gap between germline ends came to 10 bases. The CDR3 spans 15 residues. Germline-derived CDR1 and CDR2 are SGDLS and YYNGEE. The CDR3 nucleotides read TGTGCCAGCAGCGTAGGGGATCATTACACAGATACGCAGTATTTT. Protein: CASSVGDHYTDTQYF.

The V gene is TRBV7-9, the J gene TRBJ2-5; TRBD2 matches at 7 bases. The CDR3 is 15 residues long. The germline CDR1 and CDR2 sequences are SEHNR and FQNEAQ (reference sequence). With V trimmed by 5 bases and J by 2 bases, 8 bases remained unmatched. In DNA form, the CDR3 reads TGTGCCAGCAGCCGATATGGACTAGAGCAAGAGACCCAGTACTTC. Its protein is CASSRYGLEQETQYF.

The CDR3 DNA sequence: TGTGCCAGCAGCCCTTGGAGTGACTCCTACGAGCAGTACTTC. It encodes CASSPWSDSYEQYF. The chain uses TRBV5-6 and TRBJ2-7; D is ambiguous. Per germline, CDR1 SGHDT and CDR2 YYEEEE. The ends were cut back, 4 bases at V and 0 bases at J, with 11 bases in the middle. CDR3 size: 14 residues.

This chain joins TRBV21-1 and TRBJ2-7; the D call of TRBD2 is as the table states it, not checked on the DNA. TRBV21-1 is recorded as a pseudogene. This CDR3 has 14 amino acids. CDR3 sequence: CASSDGDWRLEQYF. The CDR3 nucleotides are TGTGCCAGCAGCGACGGGGACTGGAGGCTTGAGCAGTACTTC.

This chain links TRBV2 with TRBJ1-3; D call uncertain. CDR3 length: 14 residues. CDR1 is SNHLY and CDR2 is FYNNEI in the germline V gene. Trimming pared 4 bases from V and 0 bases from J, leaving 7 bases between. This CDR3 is CASSGPSSGNTIYF. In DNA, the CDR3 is TGTGCCAGCAGTGGACCGTCCTCTGGAAACACCATATATTTT.

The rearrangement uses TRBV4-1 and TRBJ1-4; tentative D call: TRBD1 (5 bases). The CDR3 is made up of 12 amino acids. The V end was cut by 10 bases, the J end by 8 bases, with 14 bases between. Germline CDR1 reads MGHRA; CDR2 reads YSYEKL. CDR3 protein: CANYRLYEKLFF. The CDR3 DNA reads TGCGCCAACTACAGGTTATACGAAAAACTGTTTTTT.

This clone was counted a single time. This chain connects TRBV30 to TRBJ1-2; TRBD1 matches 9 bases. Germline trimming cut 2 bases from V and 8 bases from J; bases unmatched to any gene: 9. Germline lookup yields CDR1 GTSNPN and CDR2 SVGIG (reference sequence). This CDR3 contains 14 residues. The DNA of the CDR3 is TGTGCCTGGAGTACGGGACAGGGAATAGGGGGCTACACCTTC. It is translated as CAWSTGQGIGGYTF.

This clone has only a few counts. CDR3 residues: CASSLQGTDLFMNTEAFF. The DNA for the CDR3 is TGCGCCAGCAGTCTGCAAGGGACAGATCTCTTTATGAACACTGAAGCTTTCTTT. V gene TRBV4-1 combines with J gene TRBJ1-1, with 7 bases aligning to TRBD1. Germline V gives CDR1 MGHRA, CDR2 YSYEKL. This CDR3 contains 18 residues. J lost 0 bases, V lost 6 bases, and 16 bases had no gene match.

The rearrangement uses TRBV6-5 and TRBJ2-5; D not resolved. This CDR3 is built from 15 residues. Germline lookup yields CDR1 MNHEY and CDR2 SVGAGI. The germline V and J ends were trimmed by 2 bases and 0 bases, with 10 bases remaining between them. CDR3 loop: CASSYTRVNQETQYF. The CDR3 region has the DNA TGTGCCAGCAGTTACACGCGCGTAAACCAAGAGACCCAGTACTTC.